This TCR beta chain was sequenced during a study of T cell responses to AZD1222 COVID-19 vaccine. The table came from immunoSEQ multiplex PCR; TCRdb's copy has only in-frame clones and leaves some out. The sample shows more than 110,000 clones, roughly nine tenths of them seen only once. This CDR3 contains 15 residues. In germline, CDR1 is SGDLS, CDR2 YYNGEE. V lost 0 bases to trimming and J lost 1 base, with 8 bases between them. The V and J genes are TRBV9 and TRBJ1-5; D is uncertain. Sequencing used peripheral blood, obtained on day 0 of AZD1222 vaccination. This clonotype originated in an adult in good health. The CDR3 DNA reads TGTGCCAGCAGCGTAGATTTTGGCAGCAATCAGCCCCAGCATTTT. Protein: CASSVDFGSNQPQHF.